The 3 T cell receptor beta chains presented below share a single source sample, sequenced in a study of shared clonotypes between healthy human individuals. CD8 cells classed as naive were CD45RO-negative and positively selected for CCR7, excluding terminally differentiated effector memory CD45RA+ cells. Measured with immunoSEQ multiplex PCR; TCRdb has only the in-frame clones, and not every one. The table records approximately 1.9 million clones, 85% to 95% of them present only once. The source material was naive CD8+ T cells from PBMCs. The receptor set was obtained from a man aged 18 to 30 in good health. Some clones in this sample may be carry-over from other donors' samples.

The chain combines TRBV28 with TRBJ1-5; D gene unclear. Per germline, CDR1 MDHEN and CDR2 SYDVKM. V lost 1 base to trimming and J lost 3 bases, with 28 bases between them. The CDR3 is made up of 21 amino acids. CDR3 residues: CASSLFSAPRQSLYDNQPQHF. CDR3 bases: TGTGCCAGCAGTTTATTTTCCGCCCCCCGGCAGTCCCTTTATGACAATCAGCCCCAGCATTTT.

The V call is TRBV14, the J call TRBJ1-1; a possible D gene is TRBD1 (5 bases). The CDR3 runs 14 residues. Trimming cost V 2 bases and J 6 bases, with 13 bases left between them. Germline CDR1 is SGHDN and CDR2 is FVKESK. The CDR3 DNA is TGTGCCAGCAGCCAATATGGGGGATCGGCTGAAGCTTTCTTT. Amino acids: CASSQYGGSAEAFF.

This clone occurred once. This chain joins TRBV7-2 and TRBJ2-1; 9 nucleotides line up with TRBD2. The ends lost 5 bases at V and 0 bases at J; junction bases unmatched: 11. Germline CDR1 SGHTA, CDR2 FQGNSA. This CDR3 region has 18 residues. Written as DNA, the CDR3 is TGTGCCAGCAGCCATTTCTGGACTAGCGCGAGCTCCTACAATGAGCAGTTCTTC. Its translation is CASSHFWTSASSYNEQFF.